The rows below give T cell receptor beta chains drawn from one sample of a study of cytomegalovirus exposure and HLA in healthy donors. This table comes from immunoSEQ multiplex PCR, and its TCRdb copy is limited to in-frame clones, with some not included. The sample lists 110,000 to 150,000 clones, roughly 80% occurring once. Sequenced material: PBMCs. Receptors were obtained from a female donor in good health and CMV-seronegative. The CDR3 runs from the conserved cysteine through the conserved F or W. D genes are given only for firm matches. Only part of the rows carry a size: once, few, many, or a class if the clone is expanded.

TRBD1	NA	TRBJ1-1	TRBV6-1	CASRGTAMNTEAFF	TGTGCCAGCAGGGGGACAGCCATGAACACTGAAGCTTTCTTT
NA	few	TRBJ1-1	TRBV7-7	CASSRGRNTEAFF	TGTGCTAGCAGCCGAGGGAGGAACACTGAAGCTTTCTTT
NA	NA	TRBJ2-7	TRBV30	CAWSDTGFGHEQYF	TGTGCCTGGAGTGACACAGGGTTTGGACACGAGCAGTACTTC
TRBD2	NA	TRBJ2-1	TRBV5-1	CASSPGVGGSNEQFF	TGCGCCAGCAGCCCAGGAGTCGGGGGGAGCAATGAGCAGTTCTTC
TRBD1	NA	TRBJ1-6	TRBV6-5	CASSYRGWENSPLHF	TGTGCCAGCAGCTACAGGGGGTGGGAGAATTCACCCCTCCACTTT
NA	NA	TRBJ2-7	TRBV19	CASSTLQGHYEQYF	TGTGCCAGTAGCACGCTGCAGGGGCACTACGAGCAGTACTTC
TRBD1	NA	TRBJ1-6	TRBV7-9	CASSSLQGMVWDSPLHF	TGTGCCAGCAGCTCACTACAGGGGATGGTGTGGGACTCACCCCTCCACTTT
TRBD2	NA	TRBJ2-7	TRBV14	CASSPGSGRAYEQYF	TGTGCCAGCAGCCCTGGATCAGGGAGGGCCTACGAGCAGTACTTC
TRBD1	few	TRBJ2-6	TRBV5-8	CASSLTGGSGANVLTF	TGTGCCAGCAGCTTGACAGGGGGCTCTGGGGCCAACGTCCTGACTTTC
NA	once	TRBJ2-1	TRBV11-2	CASSLVGGKESNEQFF	TGTGCCAGCAGCTTAGTGGGCGGGAAGGAGAGTAATGAGCAGTTCTTC
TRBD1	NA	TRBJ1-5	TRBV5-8	CASSPPTGTLCPQHF	TGTGCCAGCAGCCCCCCGACAGGGACATTATGTCCCCAGCATTTT
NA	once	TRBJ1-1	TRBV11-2	CASSLGDKPFF	TGTGCCAGCAGCTTAGGGGACAAACCTTTCTTT
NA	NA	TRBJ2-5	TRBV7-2	CASSHQILAGETQYF	TGTGCCAGCAGCCACCAGATCCTGGCAGGAGAGACCCAGTACTTC